These T cell receptor beta chains were read from a single sample in a study of cytomegalovirus exposure and HLA in healthy donors. The data were produced by immunoSEQ multiplex PCR, yet TCRdb's version contains in-frame clones alone and is incomplete. The table lists 150,000 to 200,000 clones, around 84% of them singletons. The sequenced sample consisted of PBMCs. The source of these receptors is a man in his late teens or twenties in good health and CMV-seronegative. Each CDR3 is given with its conserved first and last residue. The D gene is left open where the match is weak.

d_gene: NA; v_gene: TRBV15; j_gene: TRBJ1-2; CDR3aa: CATSSRQVGDYGYTF
d_gene: NA; v_gene: TRBV28; j_gene: TRBJ1-1; CDR3aa: CASSLGTTSFEAFF
d_gene: TRBD2; v_gene: TRBV15; j_gene: TRBJ2-3; CDR3aa: CATSRIGRDTQYF
d_gene: NA; v_gene: TRBV9; j_gene: TRBJ2-1; CDR3aa: CASSGGPGTKQFF
d_gene: TRBD1; v_gene: TRBV5-1; j_gene: TRBJ2-5; CDR3aa: CASSSPSDRFEGYQETQYF
d_gene: TRBD1; v_gene: TRBV23-1; j_gene: TRBJ2-6; CDR3aa: CASSQSGGTGGLSGANVLTF
d_gene: TRBD2; v_gene: TRBV29-1; j_gene: TRBJ2-1; CDR3aa: CSVTGTSGLSSSYNEQFF
d_gene: NA; v_gene: TRBV11-1; j_gene: NA; CDR3aa: CASSLVGRGALHNEQFF
d_gene: TRBD2; v_gene: TRBV10-2; j_gene: TRBJ2-3; CDR3aa: CASSEASGSRNTQYF
d_gene: NA; v_gene: TRBV9; j_gene: TRBJ2-5; CDR3aa: CASSVATGEQETQYF
d_gene: TRBD2; v_gene: TRBV2; j_gene: TRBJ2-5; CDR3aa: CASTESGRPQETQYF
d_gene: TRBD2; v_gene: TRBV11-3; j_gene: TRBJ2-7; CDR3aa: CASSPKVGLAFHEQYF
d_gene: TRBD2; v_gene: TRBV14; j_gene: TRBJ2-6; CDR3aa: CASSAAGAGANVLTF
d_gene: NA; v_gene: TRBV27; j_gene: TRBJ2-1; CDR3aa: CASGSLGNEQFF
d_gene: TRBD2; v_gene: TRBV7-2; j_gene: TRBJ2-2; CDR3aa: CASSLGLAGQPATGELFF
d_gene: NA; v_gene: TRBV5-1; j_gene: TRBJ2-7; CDR3aa: CASSLDATSSYEQYF
d_gene: TRBD1; v_gene: TRBV11-2; j_gene: TRBJ2-2; CDR3aa: CASSLGTGGTGELFF
d_gene: TRBD1; v_gene: TRBV18; j_gene: TRBJ2-1; CDR3aa: CASSHRGNNYNEQFF
d_gene: TRBD1; v_gene: TRBV20-1; j_gene: TRBJ1-2; CDR3aa: CSAPGQGAF
d_gene: TRBD1; v_gene: TRBV29-1; j_gene: TRBJ2-5; CDR3aa: CSVRGQGLETQYF
d_gene: TRBD2; v_gene: TRBV25-1; j_gene: TRBJ2-7; CDR3aa: CAIAGDYEQYF
d_gene: TRBD2; v_gene: TRBV7-3; j_gene: TRBJ2-2; CDR3aa: CASSALGLAGEGGELFF
d_gene: TRBD2; v_gene: TRBV10-3; j_gene: TRBJ2-3; CDR3aa: CAISERLAGGPEVVTQYF
d_gene: TRBD1; v_gene: TRBV10-3; j_gene: TRBJ2-3; CDR3aa: CAISERAGTGAPDTQYF
d_gene: NA; v_gene: TRBV18; j_gene: TRBJ2-4; CDR3aa: CASTRPAQGKNIQYF
d_gene: NA; v_gene: TRBV2; j_gene: TRBJ1-1; CDR3aa: CASGRETEAFF
d_gene: NA; v_gene: TRBV6-5; j_gene: TRBJ1-1; CDR3aa: CASSHDLGLTTEAFF
d_gene: NA; v_gene: TRBV7-2; j_gene: NA; CDR3aa: CASTLLGGGTYEQYF
d_gene: TRBD1; v_gene: TRBV11-3; j_gene: TRBJ2-7; CDR3aa: CASSLGTGTGQYF
d_gene: NA; v_gene: TRBV7-2; j_gene: TRBJ2-7; CDR3aa: CASSFKQDSYEQYF